These 14 T cell receptor beta chains originate from one sample sequenced in a study of brain T cells in children with intractable seizures. Assay used: immunoSEQ multiplex PCR; TCRdb lists only in-frame clones, some missing. The table has roughly 80,000 clones, more than 75% seen once. The source was peripheral blood, collected at surgery. The receptors derive from a girl aged 2-15 years with Rasmussen encephalitis and intractable seizures.

The chain uses TRBV7-2 and TRBJ1-1; unclear D gene. The CDR3 is 13 amino acids. From germline, CDR1 is SGHTA and CDR2 FQGNSA. Deletions cut 3 bases from V and 8 bases from J, with 13 bases between. The CDR3 loop reads CASSFGKMGEAFF. For the CDR3, the DNA is TGTGCCAGCAGCTTCGGCAAAATGGGGGAAGCTTTCTTT. The full variable domain, its missing parts supplied by reference TRBV7-2 and TRBJ1-1, is GAGVSQSPSNKVTEKGKDVELRCDPISGHTALYWYRQSLGQGLEFLIYFQGNSAPDKSGLPSDRFSAERTGGSVSTLTIQRTQQEDSAVYLCASSFGKMGEAFFGQGTRLTVV.

As to this clone: This same CDR3 is encoded by further DNA sequences in the sample. The rearrangement joins TRBV27 to TRBJ2-7, with TRBD1 identical over 8 bases. Per germline, CDR1 MNHEY and CDR2 SMNVEV (reference sequence). The CDR3 has 13 amino acids. V lost 6 bases and J lost 2; bases outside the gene matches: 3. Here the CDR3 reads CASRRQGTYEQYF. The CDR3, as DNA: TGTGCCAGCAGAAGACAGGGGACCTACGAGCAGTACTTC.

This chain uses TRBV5-4 with TRBJ1-2, with TRBD1 identical over 7 bases. The junction had 8 bases not matched to a gene; V was cut back by 2 bases and J by 10 bases. The germline V gene encodes CDR1 SGHNT and CDR2 YYREEE (reference sequence). The CDR3 covers 13 residues. The CDR3 nucleotides read TGTGCCAGCAGCTTAACCGGGACAGAGGCCTACACCTTC. It encodes CASSLTGTEAYTF.

V is TRBV28 and J is TRBJ1-5; D call uncertain. CDR1 MDHEN and CDR2 SYDVKM come from the germline V gene. V dropped 6 bases and J dropped 0 bases, with 9 bases sitting between them. The CDR3 is 14 amino acids. This CDR3 is CASSDQSSNQPQHF. The CDR3 region has the DNA TGTGCCAGCAGCGACCAGTCTAGCAATCAGCCCCAGCATTTT.

The chain joins TRBV28 to TRBJ1-6, with 7 positions matching TRBD1. The CDR3 has 15 amino acids. Germline-derived CDR1 and CDR2 are MDHEN and SYDVKM. J lost 5 bases, V lost 7 bases, and 8 bases had no gene match. As DNA, the CDR3 is TGTGCCAGCATTCAGGGGGGCGGCGATAATTCACCCCTCCACTTT. As protein: CASIQGGGDNSPLHF.

This chain joins TRBV19 and TRBJ1-1; tentatively, D is TRBD1 (5 bases). Trimming removed 4 bases at V and 1 base at J, with 7 bases between. This CDR3 contains 13 residues. Germline CDR1 LNHDA, CDR2 SQIVND (reference sequence). The CDR3 loop reads CASSTGTNTEAFF. The CDR3 DNA reads as TGTGCCAGTAGTACGGGGACGAACACTGAAGCTTTCTTT.

Written as DNA, the CDR3 is TGTGCCAGCAGCCCAGAGGACTCCTCCTACGAGCAGTACTTC. Translated: CASSPEDSSYEQYF. The chain recombines TRBV7-8 with TRBJ2-7; D possibly corresponds to TRBD2 (5 bases). Between the trimmed V and J ends, which lost 5 bases and 0 bases, there was a span of 11 bases. Germline V lookup: CDR1 SGHVS, CDR2 FQNEAQ. The CDR3 spans 14 residues.

This sequence joins TRBV5-1 and TRBJ1-2, with D possibly being TRBD1 (6 bases). Germline assignment: CDR1 SGHRS and CDR2 YFSETQ. Trimming shortened V by 4 bases and J by 6 bases, and 10 bases separated the two germline ends. CDR3 length equals 12 residues. The CDR3 loop reads CASSLGGDGYTF. In DNA form, the CDR3 reads TGCGCCAGCAGCCTAGGGGGTGATGGCTACACCTTC.

The CDR3: CASSLSYSYEQYF. The CDR3 DNA reads TGTGCCAGCAGTTTATCTTACTCCTACGAGCAGTACTTC. The chain has TRBV27 and TRBJ2-7; D is uncertain. CDR3 length: 13 amino acids. Germline-derived CDR1 and CDR2 are MNHEY and SMNVEV (reference sequence). V was clipped by 0 bases and J by 0 bases, with 3 bases between them.

The V gene is TRBV7-9, the J gene TRBJ1-4; D ambiguous. Germline values: CDR1 SEHNR, CDR2 FQNEAQ (reference sequence). V was shortened by 5 bases and J by 1 base, with 5 bases between the two germline ends. This CDR3 contains 13 residues. The chain's CDR3 is CASSPGTNEKLFF. The CDR3 nucleotides read TGTGCCAGCAGCCCCGGAACTAATGAAAAACTGTTTTTT.

This chain links TRBV12-3 or TRBV12-4 with TRBJ2-5; no firm D call. This CDR3 spans 12 amino acids. The germline V and J ends were trimmed by 5 bases and 4 bases, with 8 bases remaining between them. The CDR3 protein is CASSTRVETQYF. The CDR3 DNA follows: TGTGCCAGCAGTACCCGAGTAGAGACCCAGTACTTC.

The chain links TRBV2 to TRBJ1-6, with D tentatively TRBD1 (6 bases). The CDR3 extends over 17 amino acids. CDR1 is SNHLY and CDR2 is FYNNEI in the germline V gene. V dropped 3 bases and J dropped 0 bases, with 12 bases sitting between them. The CDR3 reads CASSDRGMLSYNSPLHF. CDR3 nucleotides: TGTGCCAGCAGTGACAGGGGAATGCTCTCCTATAATTCACCCCTCCACTTT.

The genes are TRBV13 and TRBJ1-4; 9 bases are shared with TRBD1. Germline trimming cut 5 bases from V and 10 bases from J; bases unmatched to any gene: 8. Germline CDR1 reads PRHDT; CDR2 reads FYEKMQ (reference sequence). The CDR3 covers 14 residues. The chain's CDR3 is CASSQNRGRGKLFF. CDR3 nucleotides: TGTGCCAGCAGCCAAAACAGGGGGCGGGGAAAACTGTTTTTT.

This chain joins TRBV5-4 and TRBJ1-1; no firm D call. Between the trimmed V and J ends, which lost 7 bases and 1 base, there was a span of 8 bases. The germline V gene has CDR1 SGHNT and CDR2 YYREEE (reference sequence). CDR3 size: 12 residues. The CDR3 coding sequence is TGTGCCAGCGGAGAGGGGAACACTGAAGCTTTCTTT. Translating gives CASGEGNTEAFF.